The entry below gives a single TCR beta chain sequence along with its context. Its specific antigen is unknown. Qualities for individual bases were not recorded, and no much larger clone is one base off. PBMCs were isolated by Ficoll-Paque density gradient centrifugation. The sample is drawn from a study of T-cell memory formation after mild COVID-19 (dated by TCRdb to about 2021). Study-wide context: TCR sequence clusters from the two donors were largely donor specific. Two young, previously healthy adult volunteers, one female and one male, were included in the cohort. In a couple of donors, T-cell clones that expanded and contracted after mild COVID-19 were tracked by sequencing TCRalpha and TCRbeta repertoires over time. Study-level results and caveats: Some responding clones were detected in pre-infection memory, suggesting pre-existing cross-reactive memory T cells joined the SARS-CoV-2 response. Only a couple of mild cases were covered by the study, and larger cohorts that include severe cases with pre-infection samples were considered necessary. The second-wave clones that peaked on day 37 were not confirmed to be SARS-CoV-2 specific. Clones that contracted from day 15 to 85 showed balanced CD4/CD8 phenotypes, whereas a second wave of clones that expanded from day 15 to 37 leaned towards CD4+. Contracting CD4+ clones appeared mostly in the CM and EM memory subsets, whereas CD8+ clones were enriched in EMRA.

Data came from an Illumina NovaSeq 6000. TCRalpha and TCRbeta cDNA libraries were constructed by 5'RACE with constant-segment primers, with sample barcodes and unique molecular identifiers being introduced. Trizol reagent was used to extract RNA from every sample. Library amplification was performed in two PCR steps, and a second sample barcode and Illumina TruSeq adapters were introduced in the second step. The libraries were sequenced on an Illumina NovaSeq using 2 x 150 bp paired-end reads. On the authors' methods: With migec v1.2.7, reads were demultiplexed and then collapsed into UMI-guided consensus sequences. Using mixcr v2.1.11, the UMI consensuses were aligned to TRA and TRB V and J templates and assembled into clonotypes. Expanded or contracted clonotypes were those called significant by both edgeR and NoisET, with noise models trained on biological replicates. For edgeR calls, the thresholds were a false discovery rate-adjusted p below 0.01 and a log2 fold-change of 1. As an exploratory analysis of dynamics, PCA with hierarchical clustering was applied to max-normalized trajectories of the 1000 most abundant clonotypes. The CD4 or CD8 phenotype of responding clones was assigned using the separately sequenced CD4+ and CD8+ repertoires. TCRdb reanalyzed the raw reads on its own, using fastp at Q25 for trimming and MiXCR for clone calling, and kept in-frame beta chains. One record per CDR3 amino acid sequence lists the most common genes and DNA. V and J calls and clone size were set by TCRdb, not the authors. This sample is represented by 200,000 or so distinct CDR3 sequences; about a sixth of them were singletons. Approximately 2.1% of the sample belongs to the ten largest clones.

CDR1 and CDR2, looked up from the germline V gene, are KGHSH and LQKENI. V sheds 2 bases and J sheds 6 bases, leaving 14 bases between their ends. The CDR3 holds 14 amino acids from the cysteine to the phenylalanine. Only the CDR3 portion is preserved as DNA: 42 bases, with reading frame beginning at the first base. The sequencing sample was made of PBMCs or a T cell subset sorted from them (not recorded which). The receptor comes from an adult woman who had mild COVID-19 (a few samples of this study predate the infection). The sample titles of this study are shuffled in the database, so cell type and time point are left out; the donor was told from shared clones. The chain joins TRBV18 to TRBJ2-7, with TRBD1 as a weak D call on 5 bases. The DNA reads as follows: TGTGCCAGCTCACCAAATGGACAATCGGGCGAGCAGTACTTC. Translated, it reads CASSPNGQSGEQYF.